This TCR beta chain was retrieved from a study of blood T cells in healthy people across ages. At the level of the study: Every two T cells gave about one barcoded beta molecule via template switching.

Comment on this clonotype: The antigen remains undetermined.

The donors, aged 6 to 90, were healthy Caucasians from Russia. Researchers collected 9 to 10 milliliters of peripheral blood from every single donor. Broader study findings: Versus aged donors, long-lived donors had higher diversity and more naive CD4+ cells.

Germline V lookup: CDR1 SGDLS, CDR2 YYNGEE. This CDR3 contains 18 residues. V was shortened by 7 bases and J by 7 bases, with 33 bases between the two germline ends. A second PCR, run for about 7 to 11 cycles, used a sample-barcoded 5' primer plus a J-beta primer mix. TCRdb reprocessed the 5' RACE reads via MiXCR and lists one record per CDR3 protein. The data contain 600,000 or so distinct CDR3 sequences, about 45% of them singletons. This rearrangement joins TRBV9 to TRBJ2-7, with D perhaps TRBD1 (9 bases). The sequence came from a man of 80 years or more in good health. Input material: blood. CDR3 amino acids: CASQRGTGSGLGANEQYF. CDR3 bases: TGTGCCAGCCAGCGGGGGACAGGGTCTGGACTAGGCGCCAATGAGCAGTACTTC.